A single sample gave rise to the 21 T cell receptor beta chains below, sequenced in a study of neurological immune-mediated disorders. TCRdb redid the calling of the 5' RACE reads with MiXCR, one entry per CDR3 protein. The sample carries 55,000 to 80,000 distinct CDR3 sequences, less than 6% recorded once. Sequenced sample: PBMCs. The receptors here all came from a woman aged 50 to 60 with multiple sclerosis.

This clonotype was counted ten times or more. The genes are TRBV5-6 and TRBJ1-6; D unresolved. Germline CDR1 SGHDT, CDR2 YYEEEE. The CDR3 loop spans 14 amino acids. Trimming stripped 2 bases from V and 9 bases from J, with 12 bases between. CDR3 in DNA: TGTGCCAGCAGCTTAGAGGTATCGAGTTCACCCCTCCACTTT. It yields the protein CASSLEVSSSPLHF.

The chain couples TRBV6-4 to TRBJ2-3; 14 bases map to TRBD2. The germline CDR1 and CDR2 sequences are MRHNA and SNTAGT. The CDR3 runs 16 residues. V lost 6 bases and J lost 5; bases outside the gene matches: 7. CDR3 residues: CASSEGLAGAIDTQYF. The CDR3 DNA sequence: TGTGCCAGCAGCGAGGGACTAGCGGGGGCTATAGATACGCAGTATTTT.

The chain employs TRBV3-1 and TRBJ1-4, with D unresolved. This CDR3 spans 13 amino acids. Germline CDR1 and CDR2: LGHDT and YNNKEL (reference sequence). The V and J ends lost 1 base and 6 bases respectively, with 6 bases between them. The CDR3 coding sequence is TGTGCCAGCAGCCAAGTCTTCGATGAAAAACTGTTTTTT. Translating it yields CASSQVFDEKLFF.

This clonotype has a count of ten or more. This rearrangement joins TRBV9 to TRBJ2-1; 9 bases agree with TRBD2. The CDR3 has 19 residues. The junction had 13 bases not matched to a gene; V was cut back by 0 bases and J by 3 bases. From germline, CDR1 is SGDLS and CDR2 YYNGEE. The CDR3 protein is CASSVETAGGPLNYNEQFF. CDR3 nucleotides: TGTGCCAGCAGCGTAGAAACAGCGGGGGGCCCGCTTAACTACAATGAGCAGTTCTTC.

In its sample, this clonotype was seen many times. The rearrangement uses TRBV9 and TRBJ1-5, with D possibly matching TRBD1 (5 bases). V lost 0 bases and J 6 bases, leaving 7 bases between the germline ends. The CDR3 spans 13 residues. CDR1 and CDR2 (germline): SGDLS, YYNGEE. The CDR3 spells CASSVEGFQPQHF. Here the CDR3 DNA reads TGTGCCAGCAGCGTAGAGGGGTTTCAGCCCCAGCATTTT.

This clonotype appeared many times. The chain is built from TRBV20-1 and TRBJ2-2, with D perhaps given as TRBD1 or TRBD2 (5 bases each). Germline CDR1 is DFQATT and CDR2 is SNEGSKA (reference sequence). V lost 2 bases to trimming and J lost 7 bases, with 20 bases between them. This CDR3 region has 16 residues. In DNA form, the CDR3 reads TGCAGTGCTAGATCAAACCTAAGGGACGCGGGCGGGGAGCTGTTTTTT. It specifies CSARSNLRDAGGELFF.

This clonotype was recorded many times. The V and J genes are TRBV14 and TRBJ1-5; 7 bases match TRBD1. Germline loops: CDR1 SGHDN, CDR2 FVKESK. CDR3 size: 14 residues. The J segment lost 4 bases and the V segment lost 8 bases, leaving 8 bases of the junction unmatched. Here the CDR3 reads CASSSQGYNQPQHF. As DNA, the CDR3 is TGTGCCAGCTCTTCACAGGGGTATAATCAGCCCCAGCATTTT.

This clonotype has a count of ten or more. This chain joins TRBV29-1 and TRBJ2-2, with D unclear. The CDR3 spans 11 residues. Germline CDR1 SQVTM, CDR2 ANQGSEA. The V end was cut by 6 bases, the J end by 7 bases, with 9 bases between. CDR3 DNA: TGCAGCGTGCCTCTCCTCGGGGAGCTGTTTTTT. Translation: CSVPLLGELFF.

This clonotype has a count of ten or more. The J gene is TRBJ1-1, the V gene TRBV6-5; D is uncertain. The CDR3 contains 14 residues. Germline CDR1 MNHEY, CDR2 SVGAGI. The V end was cut by 7 bases, the J end by 0 bases, with 12 bases between. CDR3 residues: CASTPGSVNTEAFF. In nucleotides, the CDR3 is TGTGCCAGCACCCCAGGTTCGGTGAACACTGAAGCTTTCTTT.

This clonotype was seen repeatedly, ten times or more. One junction end does not reproduce the germline sequence, and a read error may be involved. The chain has TRBV5-1 and TRBJ2-1; 7 bases fit TRBD1. Germline values: CDR1 SGHRS, CDR2 YFSETQ. This CDR3 contains 15 residues. CDR3 in DNA: TGCGCCAGCAGATTGGGGACAGTAGAATACAATGAGCAGTTCTTC. It encodes CASRLGTVEYNEQFF.

There are many counts of this clonotype. V is TRBV2 and J is TRBJ2-7, with D possibly matching TRBD2 (5 bases). The CDR3 covers 13 residues. Germline V lookup: CDR1 SNHLY, CDR2 FYNNEI. Between the trimmed V and J ends, which lost 7 bases and 5 bases, there was a span of 15 bases. CDR3 DNA: TGTGCCAGCACCCTAGGACTCGGGGACGAGCAGTACTTC. Translated, it gives CASTLGLGDEQYF.

This clonotype occurred many times. The rearrangement links TRBV5-1 to TRBJ1-1; 7 bases map to TRBD1. V shed 0 bases and J 5 bases; nucleotides not matched to a gene: 10. This CDR3 has 16 residues. Germline-derived CDR1 and CDR2 are SGHRS and YFSETQ. CDR3 DNA sequence: TGCGCCAGCAGCTTGGTAACCAGGGGGTTATGGACTGAAGCTTTCTTT. Its translation: CASSLVTRGLWTEAFF.

This clonotype was detected ten times or more. The genes are TRBV14 and TRBJ2-2, with D unclear. This CDR3 is built from 12 residues. In germline, CDR1 is SGHDN, CDR2 FVKESK. Trimming stripped 0 bases from V and 14 bases from J, with 10 bases between. Here the CDR3 DNA reads TGTGCCAGCAGCCAAGATACGGGTCCCCTGTTTTTT. It yields the protein CASSQDTGPLFF.

This clonotype was observed a handful of times. A much more abundant neighbour one base away suggests this may be a read error. The gene calls are TRBV24-1 and TRBJ2-2; 9 bases are shared with TRBD1. Germline CDR1 reads KGHDR; CDR2 reads SFDVKD. This CDR3 contains 18 residues. With 0 bases clipped from V and 3 bases from J, the junction kept 7 bases outside the gene matches. The CDR3 DNA reads as TGTGCCACCAGTGATTTGCCGGGACAGGGAGAAGACACCGGGGAGCTGTTTTTT. It encodes CATSDLPGQGEDTGELFF.

This clonotype was seen ten or more times. The chain carries TRBV6-6 and TRBJ2-1; 7 nucleotides align to TRBD2. CDR3 size: 14 residues. Germline CDR1 reads MNHNY; CDR2 reads SVGAGI (reference sequence). V lost 11 bases and J lost 3; bases outside the gene matches: 10. The CDR3 nucleotides read TGTGCCGCGGGCCCCGGACTAGTCTACAATGAGCAGTTCTTC. Residues: CAAGPGLVYNEQFF.

This clonotype was picked up many times. J is TRBJ2-4 and V is TRBV12-3 or TRBV12-4; D not certain. The germline V and J ends were trimmed by 1 base and 11 bases, with 9 bases remaining between them. The CDR3 spans 12 residues. CDR3 amino acids: CASSLDVFLQYF. The CDR3 coding sequence is TGTGCCAGCAGTTTAGATGTATTTCTTCAGTACTTC.

Many counts were recorded for this clonotype. V usage is TRBV7-2 and J usage is TRBJ2-1; unclear D gene. V gave up 8 bases and J gave up 7 bases, with 9 bases separating them. The V gene's germline CDR1 is SGHTA and CDR2 FQGNSA. This CDR3 has 11 amino acids. Written as DNA, the CDR3 is TGTGCCAGCCGCCCCCGAAATGAGCAGTTCTTC. Protein: CASRPRNEQFF.

This clonotype was detected many times. The V gene is TRBV20-1, the J gene TRBJ1-2, with TRBD1 identical over 7 bases. J gave up 4 bases and V 6 bases, and 8 bases lay outside the gene matches. Per germline, CDR1 DFQATT and CDR2 SNEGSKA (reference sequence). The CDR3 is made up of 13 amino acids. The DNA of the CDR3 is TGCAGTGCCAAGGTTGGGACAGTCTATGGCTACACCTTC. Translated, it gives CSAKVGTVYGYTF.

This clonotype was seen at least ten times. The chain has TRBV9 and TRBJ2-1, with D tentatively TRBD1 (5 bases). The length of the CDR3 is 14 residues. Looked up from germline, CDR1 is SGDLS and CDR2 is YYNGEE. The V end was cut by 3 bases, the J end by 0 bases, with 7 bases between. The chain's CDR3 is CASSEGNSYNEQFF. CDR3 nucleotides: TGTGCCAGCAGCGAGGGGAACTCCTACAATGAGCAGTTCTTC. Filled out from reference TRBV9 and TRBJ2-1, the complete variable domain reads DSGVTQTPKHLITATGQRVTLRCSPRSGDLSVYWYQQSLDQGLQFLIQYYNGEERAKGNILERFSAQQFPDLHSELNLSSLELGDSALYFCASSEGNSYNEQFFGPGTRLTVL.

This clonotype was seen more than once but under ten times. The chain carries TRBV5-1 and TRBJ2-7, with D perhaps given as TRBD1 or TRBD2 (6 bases each). V shed 2 bases and J shed 4 bases, with 19 bases lying between them. From germline, CDR1 is SGHRS and CDR2 YFSETQ. The CDR3 has 16 amino acids. The chain's CDR3 is CASSLGGLSEGYEQYF. CDR3 in DNA: TGCGCCAGCAGCTTAGGGGGGCTCTCCGAGGGTTACGAGCAGTACTTC.

This clonotype was observed a handful of times. The chain carries TRBV5-1 and TRBJ2-2, with 8 bases fitting TRBD1. The CDR3 has 14 amino acids. V lost 4 bases to trimming and J lost 3 bases; unmatched junction nucleotides: 2. The germline CDR1 and CDR2 sequences are SGHRS and YFSETQ. As DNA, the CDR3 is TGCGCCAGCAGCCGGGACAGGCACACCGGGGAGCTGTTTTTT. Protein sequence: CASSRDRHTGELFF.